This T cell receptor (beta chain) was retrieved from a study of blood T cell repertoires in COVID-19 (dated by TCRdb to about 2020). Some background on the complete study: The collaborator samples originated in the United States, Italy and Spain and spanned the acute and convalescent phases of COVID-19. Subjects who had been exposed to COVID-19, were actively infected with it, or had recovered from it provided the deeply sampled blood TCRbeta repertoires that made up the dataset. A freely available public database, intended as a resource for researchers studying the immune response to SARS-CoV-2, is where the repertoires were released. The samples were drawn from two sources: the first 160 participants of the ongoing ImmuneRACE study, and 1,200 or so subjects contributed by 6 global collaborators. The prospective study material was composed of cDNA or gDNA derived from T cells, B-cell-depleted T cells, or PBMCs. Where available, HLA class I and class II types were obtained from metadata supplied by the sample provider rather than from assay-based typing. The sample metadata nearly always contained a de-identified subject ID, COVID-19 status, age in years and sex.

General conclusions and limits of the study: How much clinical and demographic metadata was included differed by source and by participant, and the metadata was provided uncurated.

The immunoSEQ Assay, a bias-controlled multiplex PCR, was used to amplify TCRbeta CDR3 regions from genomic DNA. Under the source paper's analysis protocol: Within the assay, amplification of reference gene primers was used to estimate how many nucleated cells each sample contained. To quantify the absolute abundance of each unique TCRbeta CDR3 rearrangement, sequence reads were collapsed and filtered. Productive Simpson clonality was computed per sample as the square root of Simpson's diversity index over productive rearrangements. What TCRdb holds here is the immuneACCESS table cut down to in-frame rearrangements. Part of the clones is not present; checked against another copy, under half of the missing clones reflect an unresolved V gene, and the others are unexplained. D and trimming were read from the DNA, whereas the V and J calls and clone size are those reported in that table. For this sample there are approximately 81,000 clones; about 89% appear just once. Jointly, the top ten make up approximately 12% of the sample.

Concerning this clone itself: Which antigen it targets is not known. No much larger clone exists at a distance of one base, and base qualities are not known.

Collaborating institutions collected whole blood in K2EDTA tubes following their own protocols. For TCRbeta analysis, collaborator samples were shipped as frozen whole blood, as isolated PBMCs, or as DNA extracted from either sample type. V gives up 3 bases and J gives up 3 bases, and the segment between their germline ends measures 14 bases. CDR1 and CDR2 were assigned from the germline V gene as WSHSY and SAAADI. There are 15 amino acids in the CDR3, from cysteine to phenylalanine inclusive. The entry retains the CDR3 DNA only, 45 bases that are in frame from base 1. Material for sequencing was peripheral blood. The sequence was collected from a man between 65 and 85 years old with active or convalescent COVID-19. This chain is built from TRBV10-2 and TRBJ1-1, with an unclear D gene assignment. The CDR3 corresponds to CASSDPPGGDTEAFF. The nucleotide sequence reads TGCGCCAGCAGTGACCCCCCTGGCGGGGACACTGAAGCTTTCTTT.